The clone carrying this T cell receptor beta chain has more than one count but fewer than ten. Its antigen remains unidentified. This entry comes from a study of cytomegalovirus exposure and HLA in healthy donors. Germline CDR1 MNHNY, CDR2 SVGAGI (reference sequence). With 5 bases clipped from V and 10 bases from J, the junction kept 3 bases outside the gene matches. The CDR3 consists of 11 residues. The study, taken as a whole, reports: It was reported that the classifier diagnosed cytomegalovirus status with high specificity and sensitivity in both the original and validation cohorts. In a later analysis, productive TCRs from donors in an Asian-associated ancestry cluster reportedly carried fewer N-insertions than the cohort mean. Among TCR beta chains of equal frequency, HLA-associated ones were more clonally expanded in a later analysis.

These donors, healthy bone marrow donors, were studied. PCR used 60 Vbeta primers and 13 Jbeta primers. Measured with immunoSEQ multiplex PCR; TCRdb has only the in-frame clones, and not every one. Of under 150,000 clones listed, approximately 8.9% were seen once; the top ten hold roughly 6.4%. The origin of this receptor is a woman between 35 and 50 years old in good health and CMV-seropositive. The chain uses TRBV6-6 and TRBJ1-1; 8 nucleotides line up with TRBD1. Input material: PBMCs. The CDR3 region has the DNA TGTGCCAGCAGTACAGGGGGGGTAGCTTTCTTT. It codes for CASSTGGVAFF.